The rows below give T cell receptor beta chains drawn from one sample of a study of blood T cell repertoires in COVID-19. Profiling relied on immunoSEQ multiplex PCR, and the TCRdb table lists in-frame clones only, not all of them. The table lists 150,000 to 200,000 clones, around 81% of them singletons, with around 7.5% in the top ten. Sequences were obtained from PBMCs or T cells enriched from blood (not recorded which). The receptors here all came from a man aged 40-50 years who had recovered from COVID-19. Both conserved end residues are part of each CDR3. A D gene is named only where the DNA matches it firmly. Not all rows give a size; the values are once, few, many and, for expanded clones, a class.

cdr3_aa cdr3_nt j_call v_call d_call clone_size
CASSGVRRAGANVLTF TGCGCCAGCAGTGGGGTGAGGAGGGCTGGGGCCAACGTCCTGACTTTC TRBJ2-6 TRBV5-1 NA many
CASSYSIRSGDTEAFF TGTGCCAGCAGTTACTCGATTAGGTCAGGGGACACTGAAGCTTTCTTT TRBJ1-1 TRBV6-2/TRBV6-3 NA NA
CASRETGRQGSQPQHF TGTGCCAGCCGCGAGACTGGACGACAGGGCAGTCAGCCCCAGCATTTT TRBJ1-5 TRBV28 TRBD1 NA
CASNRGESTNEKLFF TGCGCCAGTAACAGGGGGGAATCAACTAATGAAAAACTGTTTTTT TRBJ1-4 TRBV5-1 TRBD1 NA
CASSLFRGNTEAFF TGTGCCAGCAGTTTATTCCGGGGGAACACTGAAGCTTTCTTT TRBJ1-1 TRBV28 NA NA
CASGTGGMGNQPQHF TGTGCCAGCGGAACAGGGGGCATGGGCAATCAGCCCCAGCATTTT TRBJ1-5 TRBV5-6 TRBD1 NA
CASSFVLAGLSYNEQFF TGTGCCAGCAGCTTCGTCCTAGCGGGGCTCTCCTACAATGAGCAGTTCTTC TRBJ2-1 TRBV5-6 TRBD2 NA
CAYSDRGLNEQFF TGTGCCTATTCGGACAGGGGGCTCAATGAGCAGTTCTTC TRBJ2-1 TRBV30 TRBD1 NA
CASSVDPSGTGPYGYTF TGTGCCAGCAGCGTAGACCCCTCCGGGACAGGACCCTATGGCTACACCTTC TRBJ1-2 TRBV9 TRBD1 once
CASSLAPSGQLDPYGYTF TGCGCCAGCAGCTTGGCTCCTTCAGGACAGTTAGATCCCTATGGCTACACCTTC TRBJ1-2 TRBV5-1 NA once
CASISGQGGPEAFF TGTGCCAGCATTTCGGGACAGGGGGGACCTGAAGCTTTCTTT TRBJ1-1 TRBV6-5 TRBD1 NA
CSVEGGQGASGYTF TGCAGCGTTGAAGGGGGACAGGGGGCCTCCGGCTACACCTTC TRBJ1-2 TRBV29-1 TRBD1 NA
CASSFSENTQYF TGCGCCAGCAGCTTTAGCGAAAATACGCAGTATTTT TRBJ2-3 TRBV5-1 NA NA
CASTFRRGGYTF TGTGCCAGCACCTTCCGTAGGGGTGGCTACACCTTC TRBJ1-2 TRBV28 NA NA
CASSVAGELFF TGCGCCAGCAGTGTAGCCGGGGAGCTGTTTTTT TRBJ2-2 TRBV10-2 NA NA
CAISGTGTGELFF TGTGCCATCAGTGGGACAGGGACCGGGGAGCTGTTTTTT TRBJ2-2 TRBV10-3 TRBD1 NA
CASSYSGGYNQPQHF TGTGCCAGCAGTTACTCGGGGGGATACAATCAGCCCCAGCATTTT TRBJ1-5 TRBV6-5 NA NA
CAISEADNEQFF TGTGCCATCAGTGAAGCGGACAATGAGCAGTTCTTC TRBJ2-1 TRBV10-3 NA NA
CASSPPGTSLLYEQYF TGTGCCAGCAGTCCGCCCGGGACTAGCTTACTCTACGAGCAGTACTTC TRBJ2-7 TRBV28 TRBD2 NA
CASSKGHSGTEAFF TGTGCCAGCAGCAAAGGGCATTCCGGGACTGAAGCTTTCTTT TRBJ1-1 TRBV21-1 NA NA
CASSFGAVGYTF TGTGCCAGCAGTTTCGGAGCCGTCGGCTACACCTTC TRBJ1-2 TRBV12-3/TRBV12-4 NA NA
CASSFRDRASPLHF TGTGCCAGCAGCTTCCGGGACAGGGCTTCACCCCTCCACTTT TRBJ1-6 TRBV7-8 TRBD1 NA
CASSLDRYYGYTF TGTGCCAGCAGCTTAGACAGATACTATGGCTACACCTTC TRBJ1-2 TRBV7-2 NA NA
CARQDRGDTEAFF TGTGCCCGCCAGGACAGGGGGGACACTGAAGCTTTCTTT TRBJ1-1 TRBV7-9 TRBD1 once
CASSTGTGDLDTQYF TGCGCCAGCAGCACCGGGACAGGGGATTTGGATACGCAGTATTTT TRBJ2-3 TRBV5-1 TRBD1 NA
CANPRPITSKPQHF TGTGCCAACCCCAGGCCCATAACCAGTAAGCCCCAGCATTTT TRBJ1-5 TRBV2 NA NA
CASRTTGINYGYTF TGTGCCAGCAGAACGACAGGCATTAACTATGGCTACACCTTC TRBJ1-2 TRBV28 NA NA
CASSQVRSGNTEAFF TGTGCCAGCAGCCAAGTACGGTCAGGAAACACTGAAGCTTTCTTT TRBJ1-1 TRBV3-1/TRBV3-2 NA NA
CASSRLQGGQPQHF TGTGCCAGTAGTAGGCTCCAGGGCGGTCAGCCCCAGCATTTT TRBJ1-5 TRBV19 NA NA
CASSYYRGAGIGETQYF TGTGCCAGCAGTTATTATCGTGGGGCAGGGATAGGGGAGACCCAGTACTTC TRBJ2-5 TRBV6-9 NA once
CASSLVPGGRNGYTF TGTGCCAGCAGCTTGGTTCCAGGGGGCCGTAATGGCTACACCTTC TRBJ1-2 TRBV5-5 TRBD1 NA
CAISSGGLGGELFF TGTGCCATCAGTTCGGGGGGATTGGGCGGGGAGCTGTTTTTT TRBJ2-2 TRBV10-3 TRBD2 NA
CASARTGENTEAFF TGTGCCAGCGCTAGGACAGGAGAGAACACTGAAGCTTTCTTT TRBJ1-1 TRBV27 TRBD1 few
CASSKGSAGNTIYF TGTGCCAGCAGTAAGGGGTCGGCTGGAAACACCATATATTTT TRBJ1-3 TRBV11-2 NA NA
CASSQELIYEQYF TGTGCCAGCAGCCAAGAGTTAATCTACGAGCAGTACTTC TRBJ2-7 TRBV4-2 NA NA
CASRPELEREDTQYF TGTGCCAGCAGGCCCGAGTTAGAGAGGGAAGATACGCAGTATTTT TRBJ2-3 TRBV28 NA NA
CSASSGESYNEQFF TGCAGTGCTAGTAGCGGGGAGAGCTACAATGAGCAGTTCTTC TRBJ2-1 TRBV20-1 TRBD2 NA
CASRPLGRGWTNEKLFF TGTGCAAGTCGCCCATTGGGCAGGGGATGGACTAATGAAAAACTGTTTTTT TRBJ1-4 TRBV12-2 NA NA
CSVGVGSPYYGYTF TGCAGCGTTGGGGTGGGGAGTCCTTACTATGGCTACACCTTC TRBJ1-2 TRBV29-1 NA few
CAIRDRHAEKLFF TGTGCCATCAGGGACAGGCACGCCGAAAAACTGTTTTTT TRBJ1-4 TRBV10-3 TRBD1 NA
CASSSDRAGLYEQYF TGTGCCAGCAGCTCCGACAGGGCTGGGCTCTACGAGCAGTACTTC TRBJ2-7 TRBV7-2 TRBD1 NA
CASSEEGPRGLLFYGYTF TGTGCCAGCAGTGAAGAAGGTCCCAGGGGCCTCCTATTCTATGGCTACACCTTC TRBJ1-2 TRBV6-1 NA NA
CASSPTPLGFTGELFF TGCGCCAGCAGCCCCACACCGCTGGGCTTCACCGGGGAGCTGTTTTTT TRBJ2-2 TRBV4-3 NA NA
CASSLRRRMSTEAFF TGTGCCAGCAGTTTAAGGAGGAGGATGAGCACTGAAGCTTTCTTT TRBJ1-1 TRBV28 NA NA
CASSAGGQGVYYGYTF TGTGCCAGTAGTGCCGGTGGACAGGGGGTTTACTATGGCTACACCTTC TRBJ1-2 TRBV19 TRBD1 NA
CASSLMRQENSPLHF TGTGCCAGCAGCTTAATGAGACAGGAGAATTCACCCCTCCACTTT TRBJ1-6 TRBV7-2 NA NA
CASSLRTGQGDPYSYNSPLHF TGCGCCAGCAGCTTACGTACGGGACAGGGGGACCCCTACTCCTATAATTCACCCCTCCACTTT TRBJ1-6 TRBV5-1 TRBD1 NA
CASSFTGDHGYTF TGTGCCAGCAGCTTCACAGGGGACCATGGCTACACCTTC TRBJ1-2 TRBV7-9 TRBD1 NA
CASSPTGENQPQHF TGTGCCAGCAGCCCCACAGGGGAGAATCAGCCCCAGCATTTT TRBJ1-5 TRBV5-5 TRBD1 NA
CASSLDRDYGYTF TGTGCCAGCAGCTTAGACAGGGACTATGGCTACACCTTC TRBJ1-2 TRBV7-8 NA few
CAWNDRGSYGYTF TGTGCCTGGAACGACAGGGGTAGTTATGGCTACACCTTC TRBJ1-2 TRBV30 TRBD1 NA
CASSLAGGGTRADTQYF TGTGCCAGCAGTCTAGCGGGGGGCGGTACCAGAGCAGATACGCAGTATTTT TRBJ2-3 TRBV6-6 TRBD2 once
CASSLKRDTQYF TGCGCCAGCAGCTTGAAGAGGGATACGCAGTATTTT TRBJ2-3 TRBV5-1 NA NA
CASSLDGVASYNEQFF TGTGCCAGCAGCTTGGACGGGGTCGCCTCCTACAATGAGCAGTTCTTC TRBJ2-1 TRBV5-4 NA NA
CASQIRQVGTEAFF TGTGCCAGCCAGATTAGACAGGTGGGGACTGAAGCTTTCTTT TRBJ1-1 TRBV18 NA NA
CASSRSQRLSGTEAFF TGTGCCAGCAGCCGTTCACAGAGACTCTCGGGGACTGAAGCTTTCTTT TRBJ1-1 TRBV5-4 NA NA
CASSQPDRDEKLFF TGTGCCAGCAGCCAACCGGACAGGGATGAAAAACTGTTTTTT TRBJ1-4 TRBV4-2 TRBD1 NA